Below are 32 T cell receptor beta chains sequenced from a single sample in a study of blood T cell repertoires in COVID-19. Here immunoSEQ multiplex PCR was the method, and the copy in TCRdb shows in-frame clones only, minus some. The sample lists over 250,000 clones; around 87% were seen once. Material for sequencing was PBMCs or T cells enriched from blood (not recorded which). These receptor sequences come from a woman in her twenties or thirties who had recovered from COVID-19.

V usage is TRBV19 and J usage is TRBJ2-5; 9 positions match TRBD1. The CDR3 is 14 residues long. Per germline, CDR1 LNHDA and CDR2 SQIVND (reference sequence). V was clipped by 5 bases and J by 5 bases; unmatched bases: 6. The CDR3 bases are TGTGCCAGTAGTGAGGACAGGGGTTGGGAGACCCAGTACTTC. It encodes CASSEDRGWETQYF.

The V gene is TRBV28, the J gene TRBJ1-5; D is perhaps TRBD1 (5 bases). Deletions cut 5 bases from V and 0 bases from J, with 14 bases between. Germline CDR1 reads MDHEN; CDR2 reads SYDVKM. The length of the CDR3 is 16 residues. CDR3 in amino acids: CASSRTQSLSNQPQHF. CDR3 coding DNA: TGTGCCAGCAGTCGGACACAGTCCCTTAGCAATCAGCCCCAGCATTTT.

The chain joins TRBV29-1 to TRBJ1-1; D gene unclear. The CDR3 is made up of 13 amino acids. V was clipped by 6 bases and J by 7 bases, with 18 bases between them. Germline-derived CDR1 and CDR2 are SQVTM and ANQGSEA. CDR3 loop: CSVLWERTVEAFF. The CDR3 DNA follows: TGCAGCGTCCTATGGGAGAGGACGGTTGAAGCTTTCTTT. Full variable domain (outside the CDR3, taken from reference TRBV29-1 and TRBJ1-1): SAVISQKPSRDICQRGTSLTIQCQVDSQVTMMFWYRQQPGQSLTLIATANQGSEATYESGFVIDKFPISRPNLTFSTLTVSNMSPEDSSIYLCSVLWERTVEAFFGQGTRLTVV.

This clone came up a few times. The chain links TRBV2 to TRBJ1-4, with D maybe TRBD1 (5 bases). Per germline, CDR1 SNHLY and CDR2 FYNNEI. V was pared by 2 bases and J by 3 bases, with 16 bases between. The CDR3 consists of 17 residues. The CDR3 DNA sequence: TGTGCCAGCAGTGAATGGGGATCGGGGGTGGCTAATGAAAAACTGTTTTTT. Protein sequence: CASSEWGSGVANEKLFF.

This clone was detected once. The rearrangement joins TRBV18 to TRBJ1-6; D may be TRBD1 (6 bases). Trimming cost V 5 bases and J 5 bases, with 10 bases left between them. In germline, CDR1 is KGHSH, CDR2 LQKENI. The CDR3 length is 14 residues. CDR3 residues: CASSSGHNNSPLHF. The CDR3 bases are TGTGCCAGCTCATCGGGACACAATAATTCACCCCTCCACTTT.

For the CDR3, the DNA is TGCGCCAGCAGCTTGGAGGGACAGATCTATTCACCCCTCCACTTT. Its protein is CASSLEGQIYSPLHF. The V gene is TRBV5-1, the J gene TRBJ1-6; TRBD1 matches 7 bases. The CDR3 is 15 amino acids. Germline CDR1 reads SGHRS; CDR2 reads YFSETQ. J lost 8 bases, V lost 0 bases, and 5 bases had no gene match.

This chain connects TRBV5-4 to TRBJ2-1, with a weak D call TRBD2 (5 bases). V was shortened by 0 bases and J by 11 bases, with 9 bases between the two germline ends. The CDR3 spans 12 residues. Germline lookup yields CDR1 SGHNT and CDR2 YYREEE (reference sequence). The CDR3 spells CASSLDWTQQFF. The CDR3 bases are TGTGCCAGCAGCTTGGACTGGACTCAGCAGTTCTTC.

This chain uses TRBV30 with TRBJ1-6, with D hard to call. The CDR3 is 13 amino acids. V lost 0 bases to trimming and J lost 8 bases, with 8 bases between them. Germline CDR1 and CDR2: GTSNPN and SVGIG (reference sequence). As DNA, the CDR3 is TGTGCCTGGAGTGTAACTAGGGATTCACCCCTCCACTTT. Amino acids: CAWSVTRDSPLHF.

The chain is built from TRBV2 and TRBJ1-5; perhaps TRBD1 as D (5 bases). V gave up 4 bases and J gave up 6 bases, with 13 bases separating them. This CDR3 comprises 14 residues. Germline V CDR1 and CDR2: SNHLY, FYNNEI. The CDR3 nucleotides are TGTGCCAGCAGTGGAGGCGGGGGGGGTCAGCCCCAGCATTTT. As protein: CASSGGGGGQPQHF.

The chain carries TRBV19 and TRBJ1-4; TRBD1 is a possible D gene (5 bases). This CDR3 has 15 residues. The V gene lost 5 bases and the J gene lost 0 bases, with 10 bases spanning the gap. The germline CDR1 and CDR2 sequences are LNHDA and SQIVND (reference sequence). CDR3 residues: CASSPQGATNEKLFF. The DNA for the CDR3 is TGTGCCAGTAGTCCTCAGGGTGCAACTAATGAAAAACTGTTTTTT.

The gene calls are TRBV6-5 and TRBJ1-6, with 11 bases fitting TRBD1. J was trimmed by 6 bases and V by 5 bases; bases with no gene match: 3. CDR1 and CDR2 (germline): MNHEY, SVGAGI. The CDR3 runs 15 residues. CDR3 residues: CASSRTGGGNSPLHF. The DNA of the CDR3 is TGTGCCAGCAGTCGGACAGGGGGCGGTAATTCACCCCTCCACTTT.

The chain combines TRBV5-5 with TRBJ2-2; the match to TRBD2 covers 11 bases. CDR3 size: 19 residues. V lost 0 bases and J lost 5; bases outside the gene matches: 12. The V gene's germline CDR1 is SGHKS and CDR2 YYEKEE (reference sequence). In DNA form, the CDR3 reads TGTGCCAGCAGCTTGGTGTCTAGCGGGGGGCCCGCCCTGACCGGGGAGCTGTTTTTT. Protein sequence: CASSLVSSGGPALTGELFF.

Written as DNA, the CDR3 is TGTGCCAGCAGCTCGCGACTAGTAGATACGCAGTATTTT. This codes for CASSSRLVDTQYF. V usage is TRBV11-3 and J usage is TRBJ2-3; tentative D call: TRBD2 (6 bases). Germline V CDR1 and CDR2: SGHNT, YENEEA. V was clipped by 4 bases and J by 5 bases, with 10 bases between them. The CDR3 length is 13 residues.

DNA of the CDR3: TGTGCCAGCAGCTTAGTCGGACTTACCGGGGAGCTGTTTTTT. Its protein product is CASSLVGLTGELFF. V usage is TRBV7-9 and J usage is TRBJ2-2, with D possibly matching TRBD2 (5 bases). The length of the CDR3 is 14 residues. The V end was cut by 1 base, the J end by 5 bases, with 8 bases between. Germline CDR1 is SEHNR and CDR2 is FQNEAQ (reference sequence).

The V and J genes are TRBV2 and TRBJ2-7; 10 bases map to TRBD1. CDR1 is SNHLY, CDR2 FYNNEI, per germline. The CDR3 spans 14 residues. V lost 6 bases to trimming and J lost 6 bases; unmatched junction nucleotides: 8. The CDR3 is CASRSGTGVGEQYF. The CDR3 DNA reads as TGTGCCAGCAGGTCCGGGACAGGGGTTGGCGAGCAGTACTTC.

The chain recombines TRBV6-6 with TRBJ2-3; no clear D gene. Germline V gene data show CDR1 as MNHNY and CDR2 as SVGAGI (reference sequence). Trimming took off 3 bases at V and 0 bases at J, with 10 bases between the two ends. This CDR3 contains 15 residues. CDR3 sequence reads: CASSYPESSTDTQYF. As DNA, the CDR3 is TGTGCCAGCAGTTATCCTGAGTCTAGCACAGATACGCAGTATTTT.

This clone was picked up one time. V is TRBV18 and J is TRBJ2-7; D is undetermined. Germline CDR1 reads KGHSH; CDR2 reads LQKENI. CDR3 size: 13 residues. With 3 bases removed from V and 0 bases from J, the gap between germline ends came to 6 bases. The CDR3 nucleotides read TGTGCCAGCTCACCCATTAGCTCCTACGAGCAGTACTTC. Protein sequence: CASSPISSYEQYF. The full variable domain, rest sourced from reference TRBV18 and TRBJ2-7, is NAGVMQNPRHLVRRRGQEARLRCSPMKGHSHVYWYRQLPEEGLKFMVYLQKENIIDESGMPKERFSAEFPKEGPSILRIQQVVRGDSAAYFCASSPISSYEQYFGPGTRLTVT.

The chain carries TRBV5-1 and TRBJ1-2, with 7 bases aligning to TRBD1. CDR3 length: 13 amino acids. Germline CDR1 reads SGHRS; CDR2 reads YFSETQ. Unmatched junction bases numbered 5, after V lost 5 bases and J lost 4 bases. The DNA of the CDR3 is TGCGCCAGCAGTTACAGGGGTTTCTATGGCTACACCTTC. It specifies CASSYRGFYGYTF.

The rearrangement uses TRBV9 and TRBJ2-5; TRBD2 matches 7 bases. Unmatched junction bases numbered 7, after V lost 0 bases and J lost 5 bases. Germline assignment: CDR1 SGDLS and CDR2 YYNGEE. The CDR3 spans 15 residues. In nucleotides, the CDR3 is TGTGCCAGCAGCGTAGGCTCGCCAGCGGGGGAGACCCAGTACTTC. Translating gives CASSVGSPAGETQYF.

The CDR3 nucleotides are TGTGCCAGCAGCCAAGATCCGGATTGGGCGAACACTGAAGCTTTCTTT. Its protein is CASSQDPDWANTEAFF. J is TRBJ1-1 and V is TRBV4-2, with D hard to call. V lost 0 bases and J 1 base, leaving 12 bases between the germline ends. Germline V gene sequence: CDR1 LGHNA, CDR2 YNFKEQ. This CDR3 has 16 amino acids.

J is TRBJ2-7 and V is TRBV5-4, with 8 nucleotides matching TRBD1. The length of the CDR3 is 15 residues. V shed 5 bases and J 2 bases; nucleotides not matched to a gene: 9. CDR1 is SGHNT and CDR2 is YYREEE in the germline V gene (reference sequence). DNA for the CDR3: TGTGCCAGCAGTTTTGGACCGGGACAGGCCTACGAGCAGTACTTC. It translates to CASSFGPGQAYEQYF.

The gene calls are TRBV7-2 and TRBJ2-3; D might be TRBD2 (7 bases). CDR1 and CDR2 from the germline V gene are SGHTA and FQGNSA. This CDR3 comprises 15 residues. The ends were cut back, 2 bases at V and 9 bases at J, with 18 bases in the middle. This CDR3 is CASSLRGGRLGTQYF. In DNA, the CDR3 is TGTGCCAGCAGCTTAAGGGGGGGCCGTTTAGGGACGCAGTATTTT.

This clone appeared a single time. The chain carries TRBV5-1 and TRBJ1-2, with 10 bases matching TRBD1. Germline V gene lookup returns CDR1 SGHRS and CDR2 YFSETQ. Trimming cost V 0 bases and J 1 base; bases outside gene matches: 0. The CDR3 spans 15 residues. CDR3 amino acids: CASSLGDRGNYGYTF. In nucleotides, the CDR3 is TGCGCCAGCAGCTTGGGGGACAGGGGTAACTATGGCTACACCTTC.

This clone was counted a single time. The rearrangement links TRBV7-2 to TRBJ1-6; D gene uncertain. This CDR3 contains 14 residues. V lost 10 bases to trimming and J lost 0 bases, with 10 bases between them. Germline CDR1 reads SGHTA; CDR2 reads FQGNSA. This CDR3 is CATPTSSYNSPLHF. Here the CDR3 DNA reads TGTGCCACCCCCACGAGCTCCTATAATTCACCCCTCCACTTT.

The chain has TRBV3-1 (or the pseudogene TRBV3-2) and TRBJ2-7, with 7 bases lining up with TRBD2. CDR3 length equals 14 residues. The germline gives CDR1 LGHDT, CDR2 YNNKEL (reference sequence). The trim removed 5 bases at V and 7 bases at J, leaving 11 bases unmatched. CDR3 sequence (DNA): TGTGCCAGCAGCGGAGCGTGGGGGGGGAGGGAGCAGTACTTC. Translation: CASSGAWGGREQYF.

This chain connects TRBV11-1 to TRBJ1-1; weak D call: TRBD1 (5 bases). Germline V gives CDR1 SGHAT, CDR2 FQDESV (reference sequence). This CDR3 is built from 16 residues. The V end lost 4 bases, the J end lost 5 bases, and 20 bases lay between the germline ends. The DNA for the CDR3 is TGTGCCAGCAGCTCACATATAAGGGGAGGATGGACTGAAGCTTTCTTT. This codes for CASSSHIRGGWTEAFF.

The chain employs TRBV5-1 and TRBJ2-1; 10 nucleotides agree with TRBD2. From germline, CDR1 is SGHRS and CDR2 YFSETQ. The CDR3 runs to 15 residues. J was trimmed by 3 bases and V by 4 bases; bases with no gene match: 4. CDR3 nucleotide sequence: TGCGCCAGCAGCGGAATAGCGGGGGGCTACAATGAGCAGTTCTTC. This sequence encodes CASSGIAGGYNEQFF.

The rearrangement links TRBV7-2 to TRBJ1-1, with 8 positions matching TRBD1. This CDR3 contains 14 residues. Trimming removed 7 bases from V and 4 bases from J; junction bases left unmatched: 8. Germline assignment: CDR1 SGHTA and CDR2 FQGNSA. The CDR3 region has the DNA TGTGCCAGCACCGGACAGGGAGGGAGCACTGAAGCTTTCTTT. The encoded protein is CASTGQGGSTEAFF.

The chain employs TRBV7-6 and TRBJ1-2; a possible D gene is TRBD1 (5 bases). V lost 6 bases and J 4 bases, leaving 15 bases between the germline ends. The CDR3 contains 14 residues. The germline V gene has CDR1 SGHVS and CDR2 FNYEAQ. CDR3 nucleotides: TGTGCCAGCAGTTCAACACAGGACGGCTATGGCTACACCTTC. It codes for CASSSTQDGYGYTF.

This chain links TRBV10-3 with TRBJ2-1; 8 bases map to TRBD2. Germline values: CDR1 ENHRY, CDR2 SYGVKD. Trimming at V came to 3 bases and at J to 2 bases, leaving 12 bases not matched to a gene. The CDR3 has 18 residues. CDR3 in amino acids: CAISDIGTRAQTYNEQFF. CDR3 DNA: TGTGCCATCAGTGACATTGGGACTAGGGCGCAGACCTACAATGAGCAGTTCTTC.

The chain links TRBV7-2 to TRBJ2-5; TRBD2 matches at 13 bases. The V segment lost 5 bases and the J segment 5 bases; nucleotides outside the gene matches: 8. CDR1 is SGHTA and CDR2 is FQGNSA in the germline V gene. This CDR3 comprises 16 residues. CDR3 protein: CASSPLGLAGFETQYF. The CDR3 DNA reads TGTGCCAGCAGCCCCCTGGGACTAGCGGGATTCGAGACCCAGTACTTC.

A single count supports this clone. The J gene is TRBJ1-5, the V gene TRBV4-1; D might be TRBD1 (6 bases). Per the germline V gene, CDR1 is MGHRA and CDR2 is YSYEKL. Trimming removed 4 bases at V and 8 bases at J, with 15 bases between. The CDR3 is 14 amino acids. CDR3 protein: CASSRDQAGEPQHF. The CDR3 DNA sequence: TGCGCCAGCAGCCGAGACCAGGCAGGGGAGCCCCAGCATTTT.